The clone carrying this T cell receptor (beta chain) was counted ten times or more. Antigen: not known. Each CDR3 protein is one row after TCRdb ran MiXCR on the 5' RACE reads. The data hold 14,000 or so distinct CDR3 sequences, with about 4.8% observed a single time. These data originate in a study of spatial heterogeneity in lung cancer. Findings of the study overall: The study found that expanded intratumoral alpha and beta TCR counts tracked tumor mutation counts.

Time point of the sample: sample taken at primary tumor resection. A total of approximately 70 untreated early-stage non-small cell lung cancer patients served as donors. Trimming removed 5 bases from V and 6 bases from J; junction bases left unmatched: 12. Per germline, CDR1 SGHAT and CDR2 FQNNGV. The CDR3 runs 17 residues. This TCR came from a female donor with early-stage non-small cell lung cancer. The material was lung tumor tissue, obtained at surgery. V usage is TRBV11-2 and J usage is TRBJ2-1, with 11 bases lining up with TRBD2. In DNA form, the CDR3 reads TGTGCCAGCAGCCCCGGCATTAGCGGGGGGGCCGCCAATGAGCAGTTCTTC. Amino acids: CASSPGISGGAANEQFF.